This entry lists 7 T cell receptor beta chains sequenced from one sample in a study of graft-versus-host responses after intestinal transplantation. Produced via immunoSEQ multiplex PCR; TCRdb's table is partial and in-frame only. Of around 10,000 clones listed, 30% are singletons. Sample: alloreactive CD4+ T cells from a mixed lymphocyte reaction culture, taken before intestinal transplant. This sample's subset: CFSE-low proliferating T cells sorted from approximately 6-day pre-transplant mixed lymphocyte reaction (GvH or HvG direction). The source is a human patient who received an intestinal transplant.

This clone was detected a few times. The CDR3 spells CATSRDWGGPSTDTQYF. CDR3 nucleotide sequence: TGTGCCACCAGCAGAGATTGGGGCGGCCCTAGCACAGATACGCAGTATTTT. The chain couples TRBV15 to TRBJ2-3; tentatively, D is TRBD1 (5 bases). Germline V gives CDR1 LNHNV, CDR2 YYDKDF (reference sequence). This CDR3 has 17 amino acids. With 0 bases removed from V and 0 bases from J, the gap between germline ends came to 13 bases.

The V call is TRBV4-1, the J call TRBJ1-4, with D possibly TRBD1 on 6 matching bases. Trimming took off 3 bases at V and 1 base at J, with 9 bases between the two ends. CDR3 length: 15 residues. The germline V gene has CDR1 MGHRA and CDR2 YSYEKL. CDR3 DNA sequence: TGCGCCAGCAGCCAGGGGACACTAACTAATGAAAAACTGTTTTTT. It is translated as CASSQGTLTNEKLFF.

By frequency in the sample, this clone is medium-sized. This chain joins TRBV6-1 and TRBJ2-1; 11 nucleotides align to TRBD2. J was trimmed by 6 bases and V by 4 bases; bases with no gene match: 5. CDR3 length: 15 amino acids. CDR1 and CDR2 from the germline V gene are MNHNS and SASEGT. CDR3 in amino acids: CASSGLAGGINEQFF. Written as DNA, the CDR3 is TGTGCCAGCAGTGGTTTAGCGGGAGGGATCAATGAGCAGTTCTTC.

This clone was picked up one time. The J gene is TRBJ1-2, the V gene TRBV6-1; D is uncertain. The V and J ends lost 1 base and 0 bases respectively, with 9 bases between them. From germline, CDR1 is MNHNS and CDR2 SASEGT. This CDR3 contains 15 residues. The CDR3 spells CASSEGPGPNYGYTF. The CDR3 DNA reads as TGTGCCAGCAGTGAAGGCCCAGGACCTAACTATGGCTACACCTTC.

The chain uses TRBV27 and TRBJ2-1; D possibly corresponds to TRBD1 (5 bases). V lost 4 bases, J lost 3 bases, and 10 bases lay in between. This CDR3 contains 14 residues. Per the germline V gene, CDR1 is MNHEY and CDR2 is SMNVEV (reference sequence). CDR3 bases: TGTGCCAGCAGTTCGCAGGGAATCTACAATGAGCAGTTCTTC. Translating it yields CASSSQGIYNEQFF.

This clone counts as medium-sized. The genes are TRBV7-6 and TRBJ2-7, with 10 bases that match TRBD2. The V gene's germline CDR1 is SGHVS and CDR2 FNYEAQ. The CDR3 runs to 16 residues. The J segment lost 5 bases and the V segment lost 4 bases, leaving 11 bases of the junction unmatched. CDR3 coding DNA: TGTGCCAGCAGCTCCTCACCTAGACTAGCGGGCGACGAGCAGTACTTC. This codes for CASSSSPRLAGDEQYF.

Sample share makes this clone medium-sized. This sequence joins TRBV7-9 and TRBJ2-1; possible D gene TRBD2, 6 bases. The CDR3 is 14 amino acids. From germline, CDR1 is SEHNR and CDR2 FQNEAQ (reference sequence). V lost 5 bases to trimming and J lost 4 bases, with 12 bases between them. CDR3 nucleotides: TGTGCCAGCAGCCTTAGCGGAAATTACAATGAGCAGTTCTTC. Encoded protein: CASSLSGNYNEQFF.